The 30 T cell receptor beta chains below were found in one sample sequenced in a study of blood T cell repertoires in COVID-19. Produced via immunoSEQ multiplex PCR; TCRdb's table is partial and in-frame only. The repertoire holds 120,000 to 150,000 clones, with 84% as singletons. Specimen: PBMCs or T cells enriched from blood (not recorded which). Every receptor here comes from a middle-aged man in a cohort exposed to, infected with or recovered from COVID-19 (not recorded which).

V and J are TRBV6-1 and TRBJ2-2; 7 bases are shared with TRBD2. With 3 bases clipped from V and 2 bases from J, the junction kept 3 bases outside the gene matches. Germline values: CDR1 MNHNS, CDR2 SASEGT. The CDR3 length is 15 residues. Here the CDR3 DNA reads TGTGCCAGCAGTGAGGCTAGCGGAAACACCGGGGAGCTGTTTTTT. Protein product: CASSEASGNTGELFF.

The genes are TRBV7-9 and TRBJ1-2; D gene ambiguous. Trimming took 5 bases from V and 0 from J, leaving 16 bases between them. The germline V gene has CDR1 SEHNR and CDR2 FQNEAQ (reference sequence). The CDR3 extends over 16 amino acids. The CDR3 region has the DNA TGTGCCAGCAGCCCCGGTTTTGGTGCGGCTAACTATGGCTACACCTTC. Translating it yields CASSPGFGAANYGYTF.

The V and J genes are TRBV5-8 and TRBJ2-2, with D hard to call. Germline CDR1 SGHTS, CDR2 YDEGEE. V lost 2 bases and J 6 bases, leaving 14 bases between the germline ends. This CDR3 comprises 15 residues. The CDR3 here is CASSFIRSGPGELFF. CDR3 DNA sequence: TGTGCCAGCAGCTTCATCCGATCTGGCCCCGGGGAGCTGTTTTTT.

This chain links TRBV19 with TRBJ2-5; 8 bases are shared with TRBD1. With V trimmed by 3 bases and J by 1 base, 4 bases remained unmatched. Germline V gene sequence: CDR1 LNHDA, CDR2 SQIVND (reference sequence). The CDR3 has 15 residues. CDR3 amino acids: CASSMGDRPQETQYF. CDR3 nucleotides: TGTGCCAGTAGTATGGGGGACAGGCCCCAAGAGACCCAGTACTTC.

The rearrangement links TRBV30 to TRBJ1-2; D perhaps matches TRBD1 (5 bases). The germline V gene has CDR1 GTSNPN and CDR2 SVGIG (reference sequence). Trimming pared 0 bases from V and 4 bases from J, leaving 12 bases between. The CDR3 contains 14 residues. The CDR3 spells CAWSVPGGRYGYTF. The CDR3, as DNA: TGTGCCTGGAGTGTACCGGGGGGACGCTATGGCTACACCTTC. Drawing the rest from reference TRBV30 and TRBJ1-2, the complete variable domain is SQTIHQWPATLVQPVGSPLSLECTVEGTSNPNLYWYRQAAGRGLQLLFYSVGIGQISSEVPQNLSASRPQDRQFILSSKKLLLSDSGFYLCAWSVPGGRYGYTFGSGTRLTVV.

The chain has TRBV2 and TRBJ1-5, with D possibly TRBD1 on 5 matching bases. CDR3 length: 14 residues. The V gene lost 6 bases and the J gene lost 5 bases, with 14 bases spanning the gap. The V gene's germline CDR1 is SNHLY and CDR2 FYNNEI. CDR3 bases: TGTGCCAGCAGGATTGACAGAAACGATCAGCCCCAGCATTTT. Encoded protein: CASRIDRNDQPQHF.

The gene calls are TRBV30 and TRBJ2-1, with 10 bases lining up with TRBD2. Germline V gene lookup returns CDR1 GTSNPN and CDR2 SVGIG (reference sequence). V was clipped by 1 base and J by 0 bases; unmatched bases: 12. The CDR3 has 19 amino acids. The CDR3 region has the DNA TGTGCCTGGAGTGGGACTAGCGGTTCGACCTTAAGCTCCTACAATGAGCAGTTCTTC. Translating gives CAWSGTSGSTLSSYNEQFF.

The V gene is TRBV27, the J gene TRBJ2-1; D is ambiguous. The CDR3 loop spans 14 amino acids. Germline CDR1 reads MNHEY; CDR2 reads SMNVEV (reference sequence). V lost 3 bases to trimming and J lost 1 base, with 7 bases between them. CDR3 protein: CASSFGSSYNEQFF. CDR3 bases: TGTGCCAGCAGTTTTGGCAGTTCCTACAATGAGCAGTTCTTC.

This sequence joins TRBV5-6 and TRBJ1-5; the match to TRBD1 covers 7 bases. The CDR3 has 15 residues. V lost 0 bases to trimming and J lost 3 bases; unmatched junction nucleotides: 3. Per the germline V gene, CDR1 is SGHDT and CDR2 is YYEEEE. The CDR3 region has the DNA TGTGCCAGCAGCTTGGCGACAGGGTACAATCAGCCCCAGCATTTT. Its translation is CASSLATGYNQPQHF.

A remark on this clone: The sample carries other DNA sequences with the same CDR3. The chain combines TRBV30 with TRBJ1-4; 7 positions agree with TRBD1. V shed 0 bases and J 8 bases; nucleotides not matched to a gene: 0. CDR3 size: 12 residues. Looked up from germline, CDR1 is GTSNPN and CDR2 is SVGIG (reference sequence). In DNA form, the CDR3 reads TGTGCCTGGAGTGTACAGGGGGAAAAACTGTTTTTT. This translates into CAWSVQGEKLFF.

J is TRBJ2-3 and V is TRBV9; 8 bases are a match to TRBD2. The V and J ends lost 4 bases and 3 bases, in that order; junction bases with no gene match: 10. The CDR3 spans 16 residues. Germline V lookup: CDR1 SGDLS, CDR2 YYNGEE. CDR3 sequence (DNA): TGTGCCAGCAGCCCCTTGCAGGGACTAGGGACAGATACGCAGTATTTT. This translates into CASSPLQGLGTDTQYF.

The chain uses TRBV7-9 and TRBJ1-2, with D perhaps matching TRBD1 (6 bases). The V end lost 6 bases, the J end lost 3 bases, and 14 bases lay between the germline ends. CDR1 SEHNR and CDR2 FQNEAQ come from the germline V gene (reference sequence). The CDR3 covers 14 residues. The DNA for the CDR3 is TGTGCCAGCAGGACCACACAGGGTCACTATGGCTACACCTTC. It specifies CASRTTQGHYGYTF.

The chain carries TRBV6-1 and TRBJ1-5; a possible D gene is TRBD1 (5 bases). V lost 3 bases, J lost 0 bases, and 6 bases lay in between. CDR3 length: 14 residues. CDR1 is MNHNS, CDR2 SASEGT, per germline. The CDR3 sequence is CASSDGGSNQPQHF. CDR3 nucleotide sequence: TGTGCCAGCAGTGACGGGGGTAGCAATCAGCCCCAGCATTTT.

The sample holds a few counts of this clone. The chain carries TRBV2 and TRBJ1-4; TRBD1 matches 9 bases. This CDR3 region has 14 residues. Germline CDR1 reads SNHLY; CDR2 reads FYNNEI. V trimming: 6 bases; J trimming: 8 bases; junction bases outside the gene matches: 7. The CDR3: CASSLQGAAEKLFF. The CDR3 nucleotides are TGTGCCAGCAGCCTACAGGGGGCGGCGGAAAAACTGTTTTTT.

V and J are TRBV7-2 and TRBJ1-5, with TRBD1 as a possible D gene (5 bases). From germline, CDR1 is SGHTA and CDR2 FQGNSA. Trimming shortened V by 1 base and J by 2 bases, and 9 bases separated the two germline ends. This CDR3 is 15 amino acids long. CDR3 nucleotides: TGTGCCAGCAGCTTAGTCGGGGGGGGCAATCAGCCCCAGCATTTT. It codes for CASSLVGGGNQPQHF.

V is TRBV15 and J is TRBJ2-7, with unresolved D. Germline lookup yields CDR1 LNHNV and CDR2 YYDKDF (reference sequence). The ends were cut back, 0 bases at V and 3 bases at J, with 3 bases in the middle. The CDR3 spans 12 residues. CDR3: CATSRDRYEQYF. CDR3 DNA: TGTGCCACCAGCAGAGATCGCTACGAGCAGTACTTC.

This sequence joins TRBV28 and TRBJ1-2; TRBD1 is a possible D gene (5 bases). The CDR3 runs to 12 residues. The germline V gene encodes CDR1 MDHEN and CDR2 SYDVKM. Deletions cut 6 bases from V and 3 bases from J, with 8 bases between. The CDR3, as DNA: TGTGCCAGCAGGGGGGGGGACTATGGCTACACCTTC. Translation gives CASRGGDYGYTF.

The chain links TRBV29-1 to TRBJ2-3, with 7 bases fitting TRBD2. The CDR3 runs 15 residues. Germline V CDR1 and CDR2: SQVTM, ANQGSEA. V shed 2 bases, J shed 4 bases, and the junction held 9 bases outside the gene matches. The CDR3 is CSVEFYGGSADTQYF. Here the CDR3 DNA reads TGCAGCGTTGAATTTTATGGCGGGAGCGCAGATACGCAGTATTTT.

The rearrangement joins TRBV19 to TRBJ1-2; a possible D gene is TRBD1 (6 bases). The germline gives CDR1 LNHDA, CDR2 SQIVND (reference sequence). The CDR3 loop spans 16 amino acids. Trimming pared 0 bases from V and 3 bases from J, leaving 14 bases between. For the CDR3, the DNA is TGTGCCAGTAGTATAGACTACGGACAGTCATACTATGGCTACACCTTC. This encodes CASSIDYGQSYYGYTF.

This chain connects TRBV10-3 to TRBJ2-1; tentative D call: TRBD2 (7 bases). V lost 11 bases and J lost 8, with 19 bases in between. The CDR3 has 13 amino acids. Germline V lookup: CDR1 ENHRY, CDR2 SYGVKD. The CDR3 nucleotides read TGTGCCTCTAAAGGGGGGGCGCGGGATGAGCAGTTCTTC. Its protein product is CASKGGARDEQFF.

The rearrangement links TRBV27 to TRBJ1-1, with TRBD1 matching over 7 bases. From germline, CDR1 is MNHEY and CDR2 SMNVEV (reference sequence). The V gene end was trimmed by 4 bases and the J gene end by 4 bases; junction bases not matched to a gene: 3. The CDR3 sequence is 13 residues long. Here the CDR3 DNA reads TGTGCCAGCAGTTACAGGGGAGGCACTGAAGCTTTCTTT. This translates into CASSYRGGTEAFF.

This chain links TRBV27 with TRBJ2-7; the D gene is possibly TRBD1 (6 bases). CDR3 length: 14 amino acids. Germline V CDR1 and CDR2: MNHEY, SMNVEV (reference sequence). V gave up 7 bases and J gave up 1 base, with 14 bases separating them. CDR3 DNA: TGTGCCAGCAACAAACAGGGCCCGTCCTACGAGCAGTACTTC. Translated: CASNKQGPSYEQYF.

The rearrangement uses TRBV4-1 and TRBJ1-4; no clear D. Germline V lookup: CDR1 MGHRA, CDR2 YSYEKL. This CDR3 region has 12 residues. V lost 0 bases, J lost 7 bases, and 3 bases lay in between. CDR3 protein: CASSQDGEKLFF. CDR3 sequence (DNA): TGCGCCAGCAGCCAAGACGGTGAAAAACTGTTTTTT.

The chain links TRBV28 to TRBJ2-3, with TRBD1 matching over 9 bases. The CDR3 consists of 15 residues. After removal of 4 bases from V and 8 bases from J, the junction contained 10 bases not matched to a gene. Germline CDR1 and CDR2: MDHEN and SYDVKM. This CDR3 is CASSSEGGGQGTQYF. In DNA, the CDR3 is TGTGCCAGCAGTTCGGAGGGAGGGGGACAGGGTACGCAGTATTTT.

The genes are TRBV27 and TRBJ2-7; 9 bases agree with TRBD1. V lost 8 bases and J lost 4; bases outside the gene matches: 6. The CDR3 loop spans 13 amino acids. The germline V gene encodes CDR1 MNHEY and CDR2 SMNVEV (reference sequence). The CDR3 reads CASSRGTGYEQYF. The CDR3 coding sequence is TGTGCCAGCTCACGCGGGACAGGGTACGAGCAGTACTTC.

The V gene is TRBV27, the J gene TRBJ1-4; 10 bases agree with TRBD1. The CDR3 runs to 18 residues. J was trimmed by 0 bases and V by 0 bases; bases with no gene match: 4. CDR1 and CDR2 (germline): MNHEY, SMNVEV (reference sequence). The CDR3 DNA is TGTGCCAGCAGTTTATCCCGACAGGGGGCTGCAACTAATGAAAAACTGTTTTTT. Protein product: CASSLSRQGAATNEKLFF.

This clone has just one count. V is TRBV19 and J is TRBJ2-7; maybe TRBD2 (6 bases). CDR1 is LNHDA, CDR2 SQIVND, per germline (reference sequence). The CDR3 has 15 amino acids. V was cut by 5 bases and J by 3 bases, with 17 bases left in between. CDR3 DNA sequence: TGTGCCAGTAGTCGCACATCAACCGGGGGCTACGAGCAGTACTTC. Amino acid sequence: CASSRTSTGGYEQYF.

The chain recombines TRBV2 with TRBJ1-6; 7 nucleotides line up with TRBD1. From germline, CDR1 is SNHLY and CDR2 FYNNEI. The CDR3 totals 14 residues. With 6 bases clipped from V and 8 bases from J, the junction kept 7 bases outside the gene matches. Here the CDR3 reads CASRQTGFDSPLHF. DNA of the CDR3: TGTGCCAGCAGACAGACAGGGTTCGATTCACCCCTCCACTTT.

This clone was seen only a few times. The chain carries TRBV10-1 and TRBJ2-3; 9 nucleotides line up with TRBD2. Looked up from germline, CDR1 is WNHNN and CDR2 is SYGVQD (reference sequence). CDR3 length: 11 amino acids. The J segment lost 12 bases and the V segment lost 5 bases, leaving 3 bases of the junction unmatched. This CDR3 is CASSLAGTQYF. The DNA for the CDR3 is TGCGCCAGCAGTCTAGCGGGAACACAGTATTTT.

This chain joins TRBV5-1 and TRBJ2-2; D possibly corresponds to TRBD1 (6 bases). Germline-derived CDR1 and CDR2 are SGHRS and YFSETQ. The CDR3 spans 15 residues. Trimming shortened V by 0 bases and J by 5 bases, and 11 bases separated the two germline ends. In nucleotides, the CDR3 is TGCGCCAGCAGCTTGGAAGTTAGGGGGACCGGGGAGCTGTTTTTT. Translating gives CASSLEVRGTGELFF.